The source of this TCR beta chain is a study of tumor-infiltrating lymphocytes in oesophageal squamous cell carcinoma. TCRdb redid the calling of the PCR reads with MiXCR, one entry per CDR3 protein. The sample yields approximately 7,800 distinct CDR3 sequences, less than 20% seen once. This clonotype was seen a handful of times. CDR1 and CDR2 from the germline V gene are SGHKS and YYEKEE (reference sequence). CDR3 length: 14 residues. V was cut by 2 bases and J by 10 bases, with 13 bases left in between. Sequencing used blood. The source is a male donor with esophageal squamous cell carcinoma. The V and J genes are TRBV5-5 and TRBJ1-6; tentative D call: TRBD1 (6 bases). CDR3 nucleotide sequence: TGTGCCAGCAGCTTCCCCAGGGGCGGCTCACCCCTCCACTTT. Translation: CASSFPRGGSPLHF.